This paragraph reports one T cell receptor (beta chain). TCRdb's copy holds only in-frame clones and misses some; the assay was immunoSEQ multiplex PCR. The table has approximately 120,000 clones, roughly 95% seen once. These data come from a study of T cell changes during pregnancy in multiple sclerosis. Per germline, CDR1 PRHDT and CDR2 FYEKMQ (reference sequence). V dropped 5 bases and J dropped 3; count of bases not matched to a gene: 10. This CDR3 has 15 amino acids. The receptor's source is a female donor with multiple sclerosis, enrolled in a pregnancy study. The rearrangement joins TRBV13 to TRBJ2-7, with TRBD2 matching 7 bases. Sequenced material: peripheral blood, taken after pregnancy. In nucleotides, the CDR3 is TGTGCCAGCAGCAAACGGGGGGACTCCTACTACGAGCAGTACTTC. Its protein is CASSKRGDSYYEQYF. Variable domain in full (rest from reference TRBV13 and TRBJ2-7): AAGVIQSPRHLIKEKRETATLKCYPIPRHDTVYWYQQGPGQDPQFLISFYEKMQSDKGSIPDRFSAQQFSDYHSELNMSSLELGDSALYFCASSKRGDSYYEQYFGPGTRLTVT.